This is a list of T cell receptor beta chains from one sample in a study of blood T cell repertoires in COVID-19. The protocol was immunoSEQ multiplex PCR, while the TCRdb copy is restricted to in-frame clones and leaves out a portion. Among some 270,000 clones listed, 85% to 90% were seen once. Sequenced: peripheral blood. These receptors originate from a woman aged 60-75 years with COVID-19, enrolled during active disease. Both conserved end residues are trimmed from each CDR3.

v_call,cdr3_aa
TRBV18,ASSPVIRTGDSPLH
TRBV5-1,ASSLVSQNTGELF
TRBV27,ASSGGSWGGYT
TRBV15,ATSRDPPETQY
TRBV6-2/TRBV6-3,ASSHGGEQY
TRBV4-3,ASSQEGTSGYEQY
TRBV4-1,ASSQDLNKYTEAF
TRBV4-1,ASSQEGGRYSGNTIY
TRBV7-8,ASSLYGGPVY
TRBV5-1,ASSLEAAGEEKLF
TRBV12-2,ASRLEPFTPNYEQY
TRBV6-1,ASSEWNGRSTDTQY
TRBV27,ASSLSGGYSYEQY
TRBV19,ASSEVRNTEAF
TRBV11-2,ASSLEQRGLDEQY
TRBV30,AWSKVGERSSSDNEQF
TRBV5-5,ASSEWDRGQYGYT
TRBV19,ASSWDRVNTEAF
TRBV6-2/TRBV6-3,ASSYLQYTEAF
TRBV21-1,ASSTRGGQGAQAYT
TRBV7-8,ASSPSPTHMNTEAF
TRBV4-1,ASSQDPGAGELF
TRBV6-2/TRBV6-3,ASSYAGGTGEQY
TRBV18,ASSPQRGGNNNEQF
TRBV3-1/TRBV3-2,ASSQEGVRLTVDEQY
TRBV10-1,ASSEGRALNQPQH
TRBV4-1,ASSQPRTGNRYGYT
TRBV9,ASSVGGDSKSPLH